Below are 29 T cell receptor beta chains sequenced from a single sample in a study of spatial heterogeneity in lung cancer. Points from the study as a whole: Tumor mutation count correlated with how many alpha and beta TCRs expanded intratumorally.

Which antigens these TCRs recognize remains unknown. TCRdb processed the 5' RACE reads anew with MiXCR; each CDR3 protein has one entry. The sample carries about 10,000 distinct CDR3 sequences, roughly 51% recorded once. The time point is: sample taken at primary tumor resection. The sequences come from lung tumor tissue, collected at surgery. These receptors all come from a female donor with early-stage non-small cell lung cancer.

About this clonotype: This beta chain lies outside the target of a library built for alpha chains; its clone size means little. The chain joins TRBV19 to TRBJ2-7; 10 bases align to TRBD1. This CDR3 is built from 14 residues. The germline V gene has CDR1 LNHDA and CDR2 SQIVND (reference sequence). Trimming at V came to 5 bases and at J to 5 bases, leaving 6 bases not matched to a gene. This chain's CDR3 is CASSPPGQGNEQYF. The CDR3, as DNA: TGTGCCAGTAGTCCGCCGGGACAGGGGAACGAGCAGTACTTC.

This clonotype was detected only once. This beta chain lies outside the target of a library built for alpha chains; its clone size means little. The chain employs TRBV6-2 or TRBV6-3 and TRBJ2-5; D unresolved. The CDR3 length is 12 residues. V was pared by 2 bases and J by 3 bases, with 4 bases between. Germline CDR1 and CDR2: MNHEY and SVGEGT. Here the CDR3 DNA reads TGTGCCAGCAGTTACACGGAAGAGACCCAGTACTTC. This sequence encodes CASSYTEETQYF.

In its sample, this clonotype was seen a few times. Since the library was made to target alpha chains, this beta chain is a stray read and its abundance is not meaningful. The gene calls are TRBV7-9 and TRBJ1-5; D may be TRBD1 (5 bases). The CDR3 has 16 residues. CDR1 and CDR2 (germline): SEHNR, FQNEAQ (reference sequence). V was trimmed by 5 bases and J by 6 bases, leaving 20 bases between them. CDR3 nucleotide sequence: TGTGCCAGCAGCACCGAACAGGCAGGGTCTATTCAGCCCCAGCATTTT. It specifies CASSTEQAGSIQPQHF.

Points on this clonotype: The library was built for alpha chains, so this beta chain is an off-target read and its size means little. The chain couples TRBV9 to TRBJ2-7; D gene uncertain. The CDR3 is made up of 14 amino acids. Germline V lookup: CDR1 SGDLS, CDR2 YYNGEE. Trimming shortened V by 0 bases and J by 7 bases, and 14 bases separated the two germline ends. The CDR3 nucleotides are TGTGCCAGCAGCGTAGACAACAGTCCATGGGAGCAGTACTTC. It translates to CASSVDNSPWEQYF.

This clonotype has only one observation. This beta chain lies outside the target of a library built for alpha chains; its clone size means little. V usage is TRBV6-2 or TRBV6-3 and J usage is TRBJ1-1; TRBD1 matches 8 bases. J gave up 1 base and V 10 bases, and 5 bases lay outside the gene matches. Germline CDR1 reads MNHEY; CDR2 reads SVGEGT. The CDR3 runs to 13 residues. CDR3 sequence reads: CATRGTGNTEAFF. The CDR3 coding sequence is TGTGCCACTCGAGGGACAGGGAACACTGAAGCTTTCTTT.

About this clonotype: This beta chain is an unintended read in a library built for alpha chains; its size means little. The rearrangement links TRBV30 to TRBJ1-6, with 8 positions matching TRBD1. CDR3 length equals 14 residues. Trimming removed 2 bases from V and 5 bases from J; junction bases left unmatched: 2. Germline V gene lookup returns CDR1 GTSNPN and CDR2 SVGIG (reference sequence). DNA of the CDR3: TGTGCCTGGAGTTCGGGACAGGATAATTCACCCCTCCACTTT. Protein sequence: CAWSSGQDNSPLHF.

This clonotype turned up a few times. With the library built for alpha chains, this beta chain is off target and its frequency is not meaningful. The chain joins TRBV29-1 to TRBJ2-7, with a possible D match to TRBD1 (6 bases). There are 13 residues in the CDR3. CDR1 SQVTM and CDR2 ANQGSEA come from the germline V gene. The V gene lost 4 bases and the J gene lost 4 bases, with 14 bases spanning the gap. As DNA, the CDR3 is TGCAGCGTTGTCTGGGACAAACCTTACGAGCAGTACTTC. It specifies CSVVWDKPYEQYF.

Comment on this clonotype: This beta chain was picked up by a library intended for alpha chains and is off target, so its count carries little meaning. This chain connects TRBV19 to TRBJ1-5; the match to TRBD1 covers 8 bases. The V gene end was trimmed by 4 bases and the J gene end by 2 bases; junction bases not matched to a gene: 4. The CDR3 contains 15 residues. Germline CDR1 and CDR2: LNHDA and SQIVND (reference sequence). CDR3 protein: CASSTMGQGNQPQHF. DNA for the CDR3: TGTGCCAGTAGTACAATGGGACAGGGCAATCAGCCCCAGCATTTT. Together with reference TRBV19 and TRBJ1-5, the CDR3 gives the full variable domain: DGGITQSPKYLFRKEGQNVTLSCEQNLNHDAMYWYRQDPGQGLRLIYYSQIVNDFQKGDIAEGYSVSREKKESFPLTVTSAQKNPTAFYLCASSTMGQGNQPQHFGDGTRLSIL.

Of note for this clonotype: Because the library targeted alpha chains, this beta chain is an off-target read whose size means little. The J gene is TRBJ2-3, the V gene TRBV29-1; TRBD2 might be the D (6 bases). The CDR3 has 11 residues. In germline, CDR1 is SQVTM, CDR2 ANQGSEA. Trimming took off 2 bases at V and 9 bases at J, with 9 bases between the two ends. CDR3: CSVELASTQYF. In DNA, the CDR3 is TGCAGCGTTGAACTAGCGTCAACGCAGTATTTT.

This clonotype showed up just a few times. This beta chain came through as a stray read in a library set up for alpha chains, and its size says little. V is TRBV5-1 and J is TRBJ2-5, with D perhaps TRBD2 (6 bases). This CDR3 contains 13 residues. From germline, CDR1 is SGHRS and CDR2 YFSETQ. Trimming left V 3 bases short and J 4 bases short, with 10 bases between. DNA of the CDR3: TGCGCCAGCAGCTGGGCGGGAAGAGAGACCCAGTACTTC. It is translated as CASSWAGRETQYF. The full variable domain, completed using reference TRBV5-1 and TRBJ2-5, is KAGVTQTPRYLIKTRGQQVTLSCSPISGHRSVSWYQQTPGQGLQFLFEYFSETQRNKGNFPGRFSGRQFSNSRSEMNVSTLELGDSALYLCASSWAGRETQYFGPGTRLLVL.

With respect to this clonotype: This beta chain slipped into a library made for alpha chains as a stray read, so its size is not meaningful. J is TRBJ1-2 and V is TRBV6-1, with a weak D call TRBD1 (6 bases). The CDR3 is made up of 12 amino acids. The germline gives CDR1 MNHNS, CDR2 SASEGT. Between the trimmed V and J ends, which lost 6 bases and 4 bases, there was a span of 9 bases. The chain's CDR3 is CASSGQLYGYTF. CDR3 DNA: TGTGCCAGCAGCGGACAGCTCTATGGCTACACCTTC.

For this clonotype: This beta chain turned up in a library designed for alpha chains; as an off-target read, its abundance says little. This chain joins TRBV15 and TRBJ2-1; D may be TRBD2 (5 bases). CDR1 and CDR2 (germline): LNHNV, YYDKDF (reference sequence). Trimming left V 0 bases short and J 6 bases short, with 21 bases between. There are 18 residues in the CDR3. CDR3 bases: TGTGCCACCAGCAGAGATCGGGGTTCAGCTAGGATAAGCAATGAGCAGTTCTTC. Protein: CATSRDRGSARISNEQFF.

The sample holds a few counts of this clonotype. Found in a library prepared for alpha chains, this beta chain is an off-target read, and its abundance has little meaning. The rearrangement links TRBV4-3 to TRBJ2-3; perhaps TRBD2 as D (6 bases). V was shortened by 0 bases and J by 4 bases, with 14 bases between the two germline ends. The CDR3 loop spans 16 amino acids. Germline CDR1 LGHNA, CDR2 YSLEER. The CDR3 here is CASSQEGRGEADTQYF. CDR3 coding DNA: TGCGCCAGCAGCCAAGAGGGTAGAGGGGAGGCAGATACGCAGTATTTT.

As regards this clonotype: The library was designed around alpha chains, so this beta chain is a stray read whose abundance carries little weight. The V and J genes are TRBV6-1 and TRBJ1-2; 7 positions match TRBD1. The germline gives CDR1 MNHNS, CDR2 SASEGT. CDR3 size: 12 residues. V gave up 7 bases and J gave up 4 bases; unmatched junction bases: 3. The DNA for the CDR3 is TGTGCCAGCATCCGACAGGGCTATGGCTACACCTTC. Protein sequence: CASIRQGYGYTF.

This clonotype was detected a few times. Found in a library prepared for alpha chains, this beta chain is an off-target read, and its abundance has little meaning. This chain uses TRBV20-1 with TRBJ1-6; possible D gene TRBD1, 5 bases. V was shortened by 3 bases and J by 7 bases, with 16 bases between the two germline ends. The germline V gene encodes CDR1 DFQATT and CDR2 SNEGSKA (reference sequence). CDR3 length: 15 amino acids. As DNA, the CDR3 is TGCAGTGCTAGCGTCGGACATCCCGGGAATTCACCCCTCCACTTT. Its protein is CSASVGHPGNSPLHF.

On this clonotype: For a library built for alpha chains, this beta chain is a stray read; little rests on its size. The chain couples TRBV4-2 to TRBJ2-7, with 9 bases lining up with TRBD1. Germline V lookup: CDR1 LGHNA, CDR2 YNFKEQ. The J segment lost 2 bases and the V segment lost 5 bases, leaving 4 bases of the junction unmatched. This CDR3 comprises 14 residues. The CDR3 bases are TGTGCCAGCAGCATTAGGACAGGGGCCTACGAGCAGTACTTC. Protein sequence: CASSIRTGAYEQYF.

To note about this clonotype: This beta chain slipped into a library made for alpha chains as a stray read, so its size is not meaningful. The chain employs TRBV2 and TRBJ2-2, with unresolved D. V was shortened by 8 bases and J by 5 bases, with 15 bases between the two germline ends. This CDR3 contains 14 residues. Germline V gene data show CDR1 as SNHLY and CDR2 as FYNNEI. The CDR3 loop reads CASLRARPTGELFF. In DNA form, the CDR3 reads TGTGCCAGCCTCCGAGCCCGGCCAACCGGGGAGCTGTTTTTT.

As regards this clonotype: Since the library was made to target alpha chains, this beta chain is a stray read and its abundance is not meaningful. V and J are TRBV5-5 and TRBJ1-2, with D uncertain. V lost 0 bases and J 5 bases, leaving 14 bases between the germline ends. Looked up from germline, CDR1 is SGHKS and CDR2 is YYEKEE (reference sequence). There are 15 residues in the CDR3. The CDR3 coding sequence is TGTGCCAGCAGCTTGGCGGGCAGACCTGCTTATGGCTACACCTTC. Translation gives CASSLAGRPAYGYTF. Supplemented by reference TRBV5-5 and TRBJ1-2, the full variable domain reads DAGVTQSPTHLIKTRGQQVTLRCSPISGHKSVSWYQQVLGQGPQFIFQYYEKEERGRGNFPDRFSARQFPNYSSELNVNALLLGDSALYLCASSLAGRPAYGYTFGSGTRLTVV.

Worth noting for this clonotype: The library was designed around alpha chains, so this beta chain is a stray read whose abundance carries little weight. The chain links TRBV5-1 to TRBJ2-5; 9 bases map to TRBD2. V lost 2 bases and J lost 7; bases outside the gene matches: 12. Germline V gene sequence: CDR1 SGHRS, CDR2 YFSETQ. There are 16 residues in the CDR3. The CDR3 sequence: CASSFGGTSPEGTQYF. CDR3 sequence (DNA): TGCGCCAGCAGCTTCGGTGGGACTAGCCCCGAGGGGACCCAGTACTTC.

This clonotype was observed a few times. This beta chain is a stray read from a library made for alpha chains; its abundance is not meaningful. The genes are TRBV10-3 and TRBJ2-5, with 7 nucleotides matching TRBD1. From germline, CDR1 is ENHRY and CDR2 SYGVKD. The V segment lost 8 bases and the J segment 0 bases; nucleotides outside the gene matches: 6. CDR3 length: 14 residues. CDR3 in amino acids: CAIGVGTDQETQYF. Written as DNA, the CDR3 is TGTGCCATCGGCGTAGGGACAGACCAAGAGACCCAGTACTTC.

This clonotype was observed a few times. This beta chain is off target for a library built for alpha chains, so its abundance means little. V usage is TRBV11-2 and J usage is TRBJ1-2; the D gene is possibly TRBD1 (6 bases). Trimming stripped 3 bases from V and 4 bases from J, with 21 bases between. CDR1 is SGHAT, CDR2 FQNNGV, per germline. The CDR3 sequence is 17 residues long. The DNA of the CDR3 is TGTGCCAGCAGCTTTGGATCTCTGAGGGGGGCAGGCTATGGCTACACCTTC. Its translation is CASSFGSLRGAGYGYTF. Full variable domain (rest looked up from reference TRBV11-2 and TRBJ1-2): EAGVAQSPRYKIIEKRQSVAFWCNPISGHATLYWYQQILGQGPKLLIQFQNNGVVDDSQLPKDRFSAERLKGVDSTLKIQPAKLEDSAVYLCASSFGSLRGAGYGYTFGSGTRLTVV.

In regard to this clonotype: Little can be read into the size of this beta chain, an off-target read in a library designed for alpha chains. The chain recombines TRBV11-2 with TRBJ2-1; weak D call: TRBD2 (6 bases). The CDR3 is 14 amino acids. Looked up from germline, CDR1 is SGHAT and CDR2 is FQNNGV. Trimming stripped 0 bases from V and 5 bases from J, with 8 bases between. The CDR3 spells CASSLDLANNEQFF. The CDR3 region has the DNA TGTGCCAGCAGCTTAGACCTAGCGAACAATGAGCAGTTCTTC.

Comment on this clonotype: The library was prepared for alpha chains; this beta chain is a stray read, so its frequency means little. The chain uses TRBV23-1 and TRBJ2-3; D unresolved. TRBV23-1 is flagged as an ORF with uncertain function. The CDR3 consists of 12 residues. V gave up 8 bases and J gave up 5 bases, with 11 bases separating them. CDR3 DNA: TGCGCCAGCGTCAATCGAGGAGATACGCAGTATTTT. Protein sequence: CASVNRGDTQYF.

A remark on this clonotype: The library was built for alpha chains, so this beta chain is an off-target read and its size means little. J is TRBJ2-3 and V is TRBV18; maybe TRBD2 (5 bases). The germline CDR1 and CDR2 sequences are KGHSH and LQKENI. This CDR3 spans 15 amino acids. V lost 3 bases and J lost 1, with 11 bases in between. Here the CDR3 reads CASSPSSTRTDTQYF. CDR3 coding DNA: TGTGCCAGCTCACCCTCTAGCACCCGCACAGATACGCAGTATTTT.

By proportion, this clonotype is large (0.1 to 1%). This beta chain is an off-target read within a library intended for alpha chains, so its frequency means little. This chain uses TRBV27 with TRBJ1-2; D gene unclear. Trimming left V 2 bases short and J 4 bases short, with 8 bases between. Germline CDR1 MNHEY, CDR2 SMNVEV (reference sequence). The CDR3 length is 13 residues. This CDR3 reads CASSLTISYGYTF. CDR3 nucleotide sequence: TGTGCCAGCAGTTTAACTATCAGCTATGGCTACACCTTC.

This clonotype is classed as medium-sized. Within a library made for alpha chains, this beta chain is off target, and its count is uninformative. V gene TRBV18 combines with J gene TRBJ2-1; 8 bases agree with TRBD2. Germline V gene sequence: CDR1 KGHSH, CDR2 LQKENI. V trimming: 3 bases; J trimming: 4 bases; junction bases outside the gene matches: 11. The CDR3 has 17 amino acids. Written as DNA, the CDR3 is TGTGCCAGCTCACCCCGACCGTTCGGGGGGGGTTACAATGAGCAGTTCTTC. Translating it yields CASSPRPFGGGYNEQFF.

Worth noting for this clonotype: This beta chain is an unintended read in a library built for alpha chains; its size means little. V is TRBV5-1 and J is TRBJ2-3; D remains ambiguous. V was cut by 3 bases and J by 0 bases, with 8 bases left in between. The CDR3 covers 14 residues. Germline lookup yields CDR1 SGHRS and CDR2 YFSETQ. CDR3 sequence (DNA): TGCGCCAGCAGCTCTATCGATAGCACAGATACGCAGTATTTT. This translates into CASSSIDSTDTQYF.

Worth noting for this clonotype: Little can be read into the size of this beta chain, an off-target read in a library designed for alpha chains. The CDR3: CASRHDLATYGYTF. The CDR3 nucleotides read TGCGCCAGCAGACACGACTTGGCAACCTATGGCTACACCTTC. The V gene is TRBV4-3, the J gene TRBJ1-2; no firm D call. The length of the CDR3 is 14 residues. CDR1 LGHNA and CDR2 YSLEER come from the germline V gene. Trimming removed 6 bases from V and 4 bases from J, with 15 bases in between.

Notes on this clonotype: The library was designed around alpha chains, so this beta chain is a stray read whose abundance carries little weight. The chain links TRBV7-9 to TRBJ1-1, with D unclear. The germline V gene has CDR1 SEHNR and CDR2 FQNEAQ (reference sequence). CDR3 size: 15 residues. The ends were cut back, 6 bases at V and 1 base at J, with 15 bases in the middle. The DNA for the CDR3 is TGTGCCAGCAGATTGGGTAGGGAACAGAACACTGAAGCTTTCTTT. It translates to CASRLGREQNTEAFF.